This TCR beta chain was observed in a study of blood T cell repertoires in COVID-19 (TCRdb year 2020). Study-level background: Samples covering the acute and convalescent phases of COVID-19 were provided by collaborators in the United States, Italy and Spain. The dataset comprised deeply sampled blood TCRbeta repertoires from subjects exposed to, actively infected with, or recovered from COVID-19. The sample metadata nearly always contained a de-identified subject ID, COVID-19 status, age in years and sex. The repertoires were released in a freely available public database meant as a resource for research on the immune response to SARS-CoV-2. The samples were drawn from the first 160 participants of the ongoing ImmuneRACE study and from some 1,300 subjects provided by 6 global collaborators. The prospective study material was composed of cDNA or gDNA derived from T cells, B-cell-depleted T cells, or PBMCs. HLA class I and class II types, where available, came from metadata supplied by the sample provider rather than from assay-based typing. Overall study outcomes, separate from this receptor: Clinical and demographic metadata were provided uncurated, with the amount varying by source and participant.

TCRbeta CDR3 regions were amplified from genomic DNA using the immunoSEQ Assay, a bias-controlled multiplex PCR. Under the source paper's analysis protocol: The number of nucleated cells in each sample was estimated by amplification of reference gene primers within the assay. Sequence reads were collapsed and filtered to measure the absolute abundance of every unique TCRbeta CDR3 rearrangement. For each sample, productive Simpson clonality was calculated as the square root of Simpson's diversity index over productive rearrangements. TCRdb provides this immuneACCESS table in a form limited to in-frame rearrangements. Some clones are lacking; in checked studies, under half of them reflect an unresolved V gene, and why the rest are absent is not known. The DNA was the basis for D and trimming; V, J and clone size are from that table. The sample includes a few hundred thousand clones, with approximately 85% observed a single time. Jointly, the top ten make up around 0.8% of the sample.

Regarding this clone: The antigen this receptor binds is unknown. No much larger clone exists at a distance of one base, and base qualities are not known.

V loses 6 bases, J loses 1 base, and the germline ends lie 9 bases apart. From the germline V gene, CDR1 is SNHLY and CDR2 is FYNNEI. From the cysteine up to the phenylalanine, the CDR3 has a length of 13 residues. The CDR3 DNA has 39 bases and is translated from base 1. Each collaborating institution followed its own protocols to collect whole blood in K2EDTA tubes. For TCRbeta analysis, collaborators shipped samples in one of three forms: frozen whole blood, isolated PBMCs, or DNA extracted from either of those sample types. The source material was peripheral blood. The rearranged chain carries TRBV2 and TRBJ1-2; a tentative D call is TRBD1 (6 bases match). The TCR was taken from a young woman with acute or convalescent COVID-19. Here the CDR3 is given as CASRGDNNYGYTF. The bases are TGTGCCAGCAGGGGGGACAATAACTATGGCTACACCTTC.